This TCR beta chain appears in the sequencing data of a study of CD8 T cells in Susac syndrome. Study in general: When blood was drawn, patients with Susac syndrome were on intravenous immunoglobulin alone, on corticosteroids, or therapy-naive.

Remarks on this clonotype: Its antigen remains unknown.

The authors carried out high-throughput sequencing of TCR beta. They applied it to CD8+ and CD4+ T cells obtained from blood. Trimming pared 0 bases from V and 7 bases from J, leaving 15 bases between. This CDR3 has 15 amino acids. CDR1 is DFQATT, CDR2 SNEGSKA, per germline (reference sequence). Regarding the study as a whole: Where Susac syndrome CD4+ T cell repertoires were concerned, no clonal expansion was evident.

Random hexamers primed reverse transcription of about 0.5 to 1 ug RNA. The immunoSEQ assay covered 54 Vbeta and 13 Jbeta segments for CDR3. MiXCR was run by TCRdb on the immunoSEQ multiplex PCR reads, yielding one entry per CDR3 protein. The repertoire holds more than 100,000 distinct CDR3 sequences, 95% to 96% seen once, with over 0.12% in the top ten. The clonotype was recovered from a human donor with Susac syndrome. Sequencing was done on a sample of CD4+ T cells from PBMCs. This chain uses TRBV20-1 with TRBJ2-2, with TRBD2 as a possible D gene (5 bases). The CDR3 bases are TGCAGTGCTAGAGACATGAGACAACTAGGCGGGGAGCTGTTTTTT. Encoded protein: CSARDMRQLGGELFF.